A selection of T cell receptor beta chains follows, all from one sample in a study of shared clonotypes between healthy human individuals. The data were produced by immunoSEQ multiplex PCR, yet TCRdb's version contains in-frame clones alone and is incomplete. There are 2 million to 2.5 million clones in the sample; approximately 94% occur only once, and under 2% lies in the top ten. Material for sequencing was naive CD8+ T cells from PBMCs. All receptors derive from a man aged 18 to 29 in good health. Some clones in this sample may be carry-over from other donors' samples. The CDR3 runs from the conserved cysteine through the conserved F or W. The D gene is left open where the match is weak. Size values are once, few and many counts, or a class for expanded clones, and some rows have none.

j_call,v_call,d_call,clone_size,cdr3_nt,cdr3_aa
TRBJ2-3,TRBV9,.,.,TGTGCCAGCAGCGTAGGACAGTTTTACTACACAGATACGCAGTATTTT,CASSVGQFYYTDTQYF
TRBJ2-5,TRBV7-3,TRBD1,.,TGTGCCAGCAGCTTAACGGGACAGGGTGAGACCCAGTACTTC,CASSLTGQGETQYF
TRBJ1-4,TRBV7-9,.,.,TGTGCCAGCAGCTTTTTTCAGGGAAGGGATGAAAAACTGTTTTTT,CASSFFQGRDEKLFF
TRBJ2-7,TRBV27,.,.,TGTGCCAGCAGTTCCCTAGGGGGTCCTTACGAGCAGTACTTC,CASSSLGGPYEQYF
TRBJ1-2,TRBV7-9,.,.,TGTGCCAGCAGCTCGGTGGCAGACGGCTACACCTTC,CASSSVADGYTF
TRBJ2-3,TRBV27,.,.,TGTGCCAGCAGTTTCGAAGGTTCTTCTGGCACAGATACGCAGTATTTT,CASSFEGSSGTDTQYF
TRBJ2-7,TRBV28,.,.,TGTGCCAGCAGCCCACAGCTCGCCCCCAACGAGCAGTACTTC,CASSPQLAPNEQYF
TRBJ2-7,TRBV6-1,.,.,TGTGCCAGCCGAGGGGGAATAACCTACGAGCAGTACTTC,CASRGGITYEQYF
TRBJ1-1,TRBV7-3,.,.,TGTGCCAGCAGCCCAGGGGTTGTGAACACTGAAGCTTTCTTT,CASSPGVVNTEAFF
TRBJ2-7,TRBV28,.,.,TGTGCCAGCAGTTCCTTATTCATGAGACCCTACGAGCAGTACTTC,CASSSLFMRPYEQYF
TRBJ1-4,TRBV6-1,.,.,TGTGCCAGCTACCGACGGGGGCGTGAAAAACTGTTTTTT,CASYRRGREKLFF
TRBJ2-7,TRBV6-5,.,.,TGTGCCAGCAGTTACTCTACAGAGCAGTACTTC,CASSYSTEQYF
TRBJ2-1,TRBV7-9,TRBD2,.,TGTGCCAGCAGCGCGGGACTAGCGGGCAGGAATGAGCAGTTCTTC,CASSAGLAGRNEQFF
TRBJ2-6,TRBV7-8,.,.,TGTGCCAGCACCTCCGGGACGCTAGCTGGGGCCAACGTCCTGACTTTC,CASTSGTLAGANVLTF
TRBJ2-2,TRBV19,TRBD1,.,TGTGCCAGTAGTAATAGGACAGGGGGCAACACCGGGGAGCTGTTTTTT,CASSNRTGGNTGELFF
TRBJ1-1,TRBV7-9,.,.,TGTGCCAGCAGCTTAGCAGGCGGGTCTGTTTACGAGAACACTGAAGCTTTCTTT,CASSLAGGSVYENTEAFF
TRBJ2-7,TRBV27,TRBD1,.,TGTGCCAGCTGGAGTTCATTACCGGGACAGGGCCCCTACGAGCAGTACTTC,CASWSSLPGQGPYEQYF
TRBJ1-1,TRBV6-6,.,.,TGTGCCAGCGCCCCCAGAGGGGCAGGCAACACTGAAGCTTTCTTT,CASAPRGAGNTEAFF
TRBJ2-3,TRBV9,TRBD2,.,TGTGCCAGCAGCGTAAATAGCGGGAGGGCCGCAGATACGCAGTATTTT,CASSVNSGRAADTQYF
TRBJ2-7,TRBV10-3,TRBD2,.,TGTGCCATCAGTGAAACCCAACTAGCGGGCCCCTACGAGCAGTACTTC,CAISETQLAGPYEQYF
TRBJ1-1,TRBV27,.,.,TGTGCCAGCAGGATAGGTAGCGCTGAAGCTTTCTTT,CASRIGSAEAFF
TRBJ2-1,TRBV28,TRBD2,.,TGTGCCAGCAGAATTGGGCGGGAGGGATACAATGAGCAGTTCTTC,CASRIGREGYNEQFF
TRBJ2-1,TRBV4-1,TRBD2,.,TGCGCCAGCAGCCAAGTGTACCGGGAGGAGCGATACAATGAGCAGTTCTTC,CASSQVYREERYNEQFF
TRBJ1-1,TRBV10-1,TRBD1,few,TGCGCCAGCAGAGACAGGGGTGAAGCTTTCTTT,CASRDRGEAFF
TRBJ2-3,TRBV28,.,.,TGTGCCAGCAGTTTAAAAGCGACCCGAGGCGCAGATACGCAGTATTTT,CASSLKATRGADTQYF
TRBJ2-7,TRBV5-6,TRBD2,.,TGTGCCAGCAGCTTGGCCATTGAACTAGCGGGAGAGTACGAGCAGTACTTC,CASSLAIELAGEYEQYF
TRBJ2-7,TRBV18,TRBD2,.,TGTGCCAGCTCACCAGCCCCCGGGCGGGGGATTGGTCCCATCAGCGAGCAGTACTTC,CASSPAPGRGIGPISEQYF
TRBJ1-5,TRBV5-5,.,.,TGTGCCAGCAGCTTGACGGGGGGTTATAGCAATCAGCCCCAGCATTTT,CASSLTGGYSNQPQHF
TRBJ2-3,TRBV4-3,TRBD2,.,TGCGCCAGCAGCCTGGTTGAGTGGGAGGGCTCTAGCACAGATACGCAGTATTTT,CASSLVEWEGSSTDTQYF
TRBJ1-2,TRBV19,.,.,TGTGCCAGTGGAAAGGCGGGATTTGGTGGCTACACCTTC,CASGKAGFGGYTF
TRBJ2-7,TRBV15,TRBD1,.,TGTGCCACCAGCGCCACAGGGGGCTCCTACGAGCAGTACTTC,CATSATGGSYEQYF
TRBJ2-1,TRBV19,.,.,TGTGCCAGTAGTATGGGAGCAGGGTTGAATGAGCAGTTCTTC,CASSMGAGLNEQFF
TRBJ2-7,TRBV7-6,TRBD2,.,TGTGCCAGCAGCTTATCCACCGGACTAGCGAGTTTCTACGAGCAGTACTTC,CASSLSTGLASFYEQYF
TRBJ2-1,TRBV4-1,TRBD2,.,TGCGCCAGCAGCCAAGAGCCTAGGCTAGCGGTCCACAATGAGCAGTTCTTC,CASSQEPRLAVHNEQFF
TRBJ2-7,TRBV6-6,TRBD1,.,TGTGCCAGCAGGACGGGACAGCCCTACGAGCAGTACTTC,CASRTGQPYEQYF
TRBJ1-1,TRBV28,TRBD1,few,TGTGCCAGCGGGGCGACAGGGGCGTTGAACACTGAAGCTTTCTTT,CASGATGALNTEAFF
TRBJ2-5,TRBV15,.,once,TGTGCCACCGCCGACAGGGAGGGGGAGACCCAGTACTTC,CATADREGETQYF
TRBJ2-2,TRBV11-3,TRBD1,.,TGTGCCAGCAGCGGTAGAGACAGGGGAAGTGCCGGGGAGCTGTTTTTT,CASSGRDRGSAGELFF
TRBJ2-1,TRBV9,.,.,TGTGCCAGCAGCGTCACAGACGAGCAGTTCTTC,CASSVTDEQFF